This T cell receptor (beta chain) was identified in a study of cytomegalovirus exposure and HLA in healthy donors. Study findings and constraints: Later on, analysis showed that most CMV-associated TCR beta chains appeared to be HLA-restricted. In an earlier analysis, most TCR beta V segments were productive about 87% or about 30% of the time. Later work associated roughly 17,000 TCR beta sequences with HLA alleles at 0.05 false discovery rate.

Both 60 Vbeta primers and 13 Jbeta primers went into the PCR. Libraries were prepared by immunoSEQ multiplex PCR; TCRdb keeps only in-frame clonotypes and omits some of them. The sample has about 200,000 clones, less than 80% seen once. This clone appeared many times. Antigen specificity is unknown. The germline gives CDR1 MNHNY, CDR2 SVGAGI (reference sequence). The CDR3 sequence is 15 residues long. J gave up 5 bases and V 0 bases, and 2 bases lay outside the gene matches. The TCR sequence derives from a woman in her 30s in good health and CMV-seropositive. Specimen: PBMCs. The rearrangement uses TRBV6-6 and TRBJ1-4, with TRBD1 matching 8 bases. The CDR3 nucleotides are TGTGCCAGCAGTTACTCGAGACAGGGGAATGAAAAACTGTTTTTT. It codes for CASSYSRQGNEKLFF.